These 25 T cell receptor beta chains originate from one sample sequenced in a study of T cell responses to AZD1222 COVID-19 vaccine. Sequencing used immunoSEQ multiplex PCR; TCRdb keeps in-frame clones, though not all of them. The table lists 65,000 to 90,000 clones, roughly nine tenths of them singletons. The sample in question was peripheral blood, obtained 28 days after the second AZD1222 dose. These receptors were taken from an adult who received the AZD1222 COVID-19 vaccine.

This clone was seen only once. The chain has TRBV7-2 and TRBJ1-1, with D possibly TRBD1 on 5 matching bases. V gave up 5 bases and J gave up 2 bases, with 9 bases separating them. CDR1 and CDR2 (germline): SGHTA, FQGNSA. The CDR3 loop spans 13 amino acids. The CDR3 loop is CASSIQGNTEAFF. CDR3 coding DNA: TGTGCCAGCAGCATCCAGGGAAACACTGAAGCTTTCTTT.

The chain employs TRBV7-9 and TRBJ1-4; weak D call: TRBD1 (5 bases). The CDR3 extends over 13 amino acids. V was cut by 1 base and J by 7 bases, with 7 bases left in between. Per the germline V gene, CDR1 is SEHNR and CDR2 is FQNEAQ (reference sequence). The CDR3 sequence: CASSLGGGEKLFF. In DNA, the CDR3 is TGTGCCAGCAGCTTAGGTGGGGGTGAAAAACTGTTTTTT.

This clone was seen only once. The chain couples TRBV7-9 to TRBJ2-3; the D gene is possibly TRBD2 (6 bases). Germline V gene data show CDR1 as SEHNR and CDR2 as FQNEAQ (reference sequence). The V gene lost 5 bases and the J gene lost 4 bases, with 16 bases spanning the gap. The CDR3 consists of 15 residues. The DNA for the CDR3 is TGTGCCAGCAGCGCCGAGGAGGGGCGGGCAGATACGCAGTATTTT. It yields the protein CASSAEEGRADTQYF.

The rearrangement uses TRBV18 and TRBJ2-3, with a tentative D call TRBD2 (5 bases). Trimming removed 1 base at V and 1 base at J, with 15 bases between. Germline V CDR1 and CDR2: KGHSH, LQKENI. The CDR3 runs to 17 residues. In DNA form, the CDR3 reads TGTGCCAGCTCACCACTGGGAGAAGGGATGGGCACAGATACGCAGTATTTT. Translation gives CASSPLGEGMGTDTQYF.

The chain recombines TRBV9 with TRBJ2-7; TRBD2 might be the D (6 bases). With 0 bases removed from V and 6 bases from J, the gap between germline ends came to 10 bases. The CDR3 runs 13 residues. Germline CDR1 SGDLS, CDR2 YYNGEE. CDR3 loop: CASSVGRGREQYF. The CDR3, as DNA: TGTGCCAGCAGCGTAGGGAGGGGACGCGAGCAGTACTTC.

The J gene is TRBJ1-6, the V gene TRBV10-3, with TRBD1 as a possible D gene (6 bases). There are 14 residues in the CDR3. V was cut by 5 bases and J by 6 bases, with 11 bases left in between. CDR1 is ENHRY, CDR2 SYGVKD, per germline. Written as DNA, the CDR3 is TGTGCCATCAGTTTGACAGGACCTAATTCACCCCTCCACTTT. The encoded protein is CAISLTGPNSPLHF.

This chain joins TRBV15 and TRBJ1-5, with D possibly TRBD1 on 6 matching bases. In germline, CDR1 is LNHNV, CDR2 YYDKDF (reference sequence). This CDR3 contains 15 residues. The ends were cut back, 5 bases at V and 5 bases at J, with 16 bases in the middle. In nucleotides, the CDR3 is TGTGCCACCAGCCCGACTGGGGGGCTGGATCAGCCCCAGCATTTT. Its protein product is CATSPTGGLDQPQHF.

This clone was seen a few times. The chain has TRBV10-3 and TRBJ1-5; D perhaps matches TRBD1 (6 bases). Looked up from germline, CDR1 is ENHRY and CDR2 is SYGVKD. Trimming removed 0 bases at V and 6 bases at J, with 15 bases between. The CDR3 length is 16 residues. The CDR3 bases are TGTGCCATCAGTGAGTCGTTATCAGGGGTGGGTCAGCCCCAGCATTTT. This codes for CAISESLSGVGQPQHF.

J is TRBJ1-3 and V is TRBV13; no firm D call. The CDR3 is 15 residues long. CDR1 and CDR2 from the germline V gene are PRHDT and FYEKMQ (reference sequence). The V gene lost 5 bases and the J gene lost 6 bases, with 17 bases spanning the gap. CDR3 region: CASSPGRRLLNTIYF. Written as DNA, the CDR3 is TGTGCCAGCAGCCCAGGACGGCGCCTTTTAAACACCATATATTTT.

This clone was counted between two and nine times. The chain joins TRBV5-4 to TRBJ2-6; 7 nucleotides match TRBD1. With V trimmed by 2 bases and J by 0 bases, 2 bases remained unmatched. CDR1 and CDR2 from the germline V gene are SGHNT and YYREEE (reference sequence). The CDR3 runs to 16 residues. CDR3 region: CASSLGGLSGANVLTF. In nucleotides, the CDR3 is TGTGCCAGCAGCTTAGGGGGCCTCTCTGGGGCCAACGTCCTGACTTTC.

The chain recombines TRBV27 with TRBJ2-1; D ambiguous. The CDR3 consists of 14 residues. Germline CDR1 is MNHEY and CDR2 is SMNVEV (reference sequence). The germline V and J ends were trimmed by 5 bases and 0 bases, with 8 bases remaining between them. CDR3 coding DNA: TGTGCCAGCAGTCCCATGAGCTCCTACAATGAGCAGTTCTTC. Translation gives CASSPMSSYNEQFF.

The chain employs TRBV5-1 and TRBJ2-1; TRBD1 agrees at 7 bases. Germline V gives CDR1 SGHRS, CDR2 YFSETQ. V was clipped by 2 bases and J by 6 bases; unmatched bases: 5. The CDR3 is 14 residues long. This chain's CDR3 is CASSFRAGGNEQFF. CDR3 DNA sequence: TGCGCCAGCAGCTTTAGGGCAGGGGGCAATGAGCAGTTCTTC.

This rearrangement joins TRBV7-3 to TRBJ2-2, with no clear D. The V end was cut by 5 bases, the J end by 0 bases, with 13 bases between. This CDR3 region has 16 residues. Germline V lookup: CDR1 SGHTA, CDR2 FQGTGA. The CDR3 reads CASSARTAANTGELFF. The CDR3 region has the DNA TGTGCCAGCAGCGCCCGGACCGCTGCGAACACCGGGGAGCTGTTTTTT.

The rearrangement links TRBV30 to TRBJ2-1; D unclear. The CDR3 length is 13 residues. Germline-derived CDR1 and CDR2 are GTSNPN and SVGIG (reference sequence). V was cut by 3 bases and J by 10 bases, with 16 bases left in between. The CDR3 is CAWSDRALGEQFF. The CDR3 nucleotides are TGTGCCTGGAGCGACCGCGCGTTAGGAGAGCAGTTCTTC.

The chain couples TRBV2 to TRBJ2-3; 7 bases agree with TRBD1. The trim removed 4 bases at V and 6 bases at J, leaving 10 bases unmatched. The germline V gene has CDR1 SNHLY and CDR2 FYNNEI. The CDR3 is 15 residues long. The CDR3 loop is CASSALGTEVDTQYF. Here the CDR3 DNA reads TGTGCCAGCAGTGCTCTAGGGACAGAGGTTGATACGCAGTATTTT.

This clone has only one observation. The chain recombines TRBV19 with TRBJ1-4, with a weak D call TRBD1 (5 bases). The CDR3 contains 15 residues. V lost 3 bases and J lost 10, with 18 bases in between. Per the germline V gene, CDR1 is LNHDA and CDR2 is SQIVND (reference sequence). The CDR3 is CASSIVRGREGKLFF. DNA of the CDR3: TGTGCCAGTAGTATCGTTAGGGGTCGGGAGGGAAAACTGTTTTTT.

This chain uses TRBV10-3 with TRBJ2-7, with D perhaps matching TRBD1 (6 bases). The germline gives CDR1 ENHRY, CDR2 SYGVKD. The germline V and J ends were trimmed by 4 bases and 3 bases, with 13 bases remaining between them. The CDR3 loop spans 14 amino acids. CDR3 sequence reads: CAISGDRKGYEQYF. The CDR3 DNA reads as TGTGCCATCAGTGGCGACAGGAAAGGCTACGAGCAGTACTTC.

The V and J genes are TRBV7-2 and TRBJ2-7, with 8 bases matching TRBD2. This CDR3 is built from 17 residues. CDR1 is SGHTA, CDR2 FQGNSA, per germline. V was clipped by 1 base and J by 0 bases; unmatched bases: 8. CDR3 in DNA: TGTGCCAGCAGCTTAGTGGGCGGGGGGTTGAGCTCCTACGAGCAGTACTTC. Protein product: CASSLVGGGLSSYEQYF.

The CDR3 spells CASSQSGGTDTQYF. In DNA, the CDR3 is TGTGCCAGCTCACAATCAGGGGGCACAGATACGCAGTATTTT. The chain links TRBV18 to TRBJ2-3, with D perhaps TRBD1 (6 bases). The V gene lost 4 bases and the J gene lost 1 base, with 9 bases spanning the gap. The CDR3 is 14 residues long. Looked up from germline, CDR1 is KGHSH and CDR2 is LQKENI.

The chain joins TRBV19 to TRBJ1-5, with unresolved D. Germline lookup yields CDR1 LNHDA and CDR2 SQIVND (reference sequence). Trimming stripped 7 bases from V and 4 bases from J, with 17 bases between. The CDR3 is 15 residues long. Here the CDR3 reads CASKEQRAQNQPQHF. As DNA, the CDR3 is TGTGCCAGTAAAGAACAGCGCGCCCAGAATCAGCCCCAGCATTTT.

The chain employs TRBV2 and TRBJ2-6, with D unresolved. This CDR3 is 14 amino acids long. Germline CDR1 is SNHLY and CDR2 is FYNNEI. Trimming pared 6 bases from V and 0 bases from J, leaving 6 bases between. The CDR3 DNA follows: TGTGCCAGCAGGGACCTCTCTGGGGCCAACGTCCTGACTTTC. This sequence encodes CASRDLSGANVLTF.

This rearrangement joins TRBV28 to TRBJ1-1, with D hard to call. The germline V gene has CDR1 MDHEN and CDR2 SYDVKM. The CDR3 covers 13 residues. The V gene lost 4 bases and the J gene lost 4 bases, with 10 bases spanning the gap. Here the CDR3 DNA reads TGTGCCAGCAGTTATCCCGGGCGCACTGAAGCTTTCTTT. Its translation is CASSYPGRTEAFF.

The V and J genes are TRBV6-1 and TRBJ1-4, with unresolved D. In germline, CDR1 is MNHNS, CDR2 SASEGT. V was cut by 3 bases and J by 11 bases, with 13 bases left in between. The CDR3 consists of 13 residues. The CDR3 nucleotides read TGTGCCAGCAGTGATTTGTCCATGAGCAAACTGTTTTTT. Residues: CASSDLSMSKLFF.

The rearrangement uses TRBV9 and TRBJ2-7; the match to TRBD2 covers 8 bases. After removal of 2 bases from V and 0 bases from J, the junction contained 1 base not matched to a gene. The V gene's germline CDR1 is SGDLS and CDR2 YYNGEE. The CDR3 spans 14 residues. CDR3 nucleotides: TGTGCCAGCAGCGTCACTAGCGGCTCCTACGAGCAGTACTTC. Protein: CASSVTSGSYEQYF.

The chain has TRBV12-3 or TRBV12-4 and TRBJ1-5, with D possibly TRBD1 on 5 matching bases. The CDR3 totals 13 residues. The V and J ends lost 7 bases and 9 bases respectively, with 16 bases between them. CDR3 in amino acids: CASTPGRPGPQHF. The CDR3, as DNA: TGTGCCAGCACCCCGGGACGTCCGGGGCCCCAGCATTTT.